This T cell receptor beta chain was obtained from a study of CD8 T cells in ankylosing spondylitis. Whole-study findings and limits: Disease-associated clonotypes exhibited CD8+ identity and were relatively infrequent in peripheral blood. In ankylosing spondylitis patients, matched synovial fluid reportedly showed significant enrichment of disease-linked clones.

V dropped 5 bases and J dropped 10 bases, with 21 bases sitting between them. This CDR3 is 15 amino acids long. Quantitative 5'-RACE with molecular barcodes was used to make the TCR beta libraries. From the 5' RACE reads, TCRdb called clonotypes with MiXCR, one entry per CDR3 protein. The sample lists 250,000 to 400,000 distinct CDR3 sequences, under 14% seen once, with around 10% in the top ten. This clonotype came up a few times. The antigen is unknown. The TCR sequence derives from a female donor with ankylosing spondylitis or in good health (not recorded which). Sequenced material: blood, either unsorted or a sorted T cell fraction (not recorded which). The chain carries TRBV12-3 or TRBV12-4 and TRBJ2-1; D perhaps matches TRBD1 (5 bases). The CDR3, as DNA: TGTGCCAGCAGTAGCAGACAGATAGCCGCTCCGGAGCAGTTCTTC. This translates into CASSSRQIAAPEQFF.